This T cell receptor (beta chain) was sequenced for a study of graft-versus-host responses after intestinal transplantation. For the study at large: Recipients underwent multivisceral, liver-intestinal, or isolated intestinal transplants. Recipients uniformly received anti-thymocyte globulin induction, followed by tacrolimus and steroids for two to four years. Findings and limits, study-wide: There were GvH clones found in recipient marrow, and some of them appeared first in ileum or blood. Early post-transplant falls in HvG clones accompanied the peak levels of circulating GvH clones.

Sequenced by immunoSEQ multiplex PCR; TCRdb stores in-frame clones only, minus some. Of fewer than 120,000 clones listed, roughly 93% are singletons. With regard to this clone: What it binds is not known.

This CDR3 region has 11 residues. V was shortened by 8 bases and J by 8 bases, with 12 bases between the two germline ends. Germline loops: CDR1 MNHEY, CDR2 SMNVEV (reference sequence). The source was unstimulated CD8+ T cells sorted from spleen or lymph node cells, collected before intestinal transplant. The receptor comes from a human donor who received an intestinal transplant. This sequence joins TRBV27 and TRBJ1-2; D remains ambiguous. The CDR3 is CASGRPAGYTF. The CDR3 DNA reads TGTGCCAGCGGCCGCCCGGCGGGCTACACCTTC.